These T cell receptor beta chains were read from a single sample in a study of vaccination effects on CD4 cells after COVID-19. Repertoires were generated with immunoSEQ multiplex PCR, while TCRdb's copy carries only in-frame clones and drops some. The sample contains 25,000 to 30,000 clones, about 67% of which appear only once. These receptors' antigens are unknown. Here the sequenced sample was CD4+ T cells from PBMCs cultured with HCoV-NL63 spike peptides, taken after COVID-19 vaccination. These receptor sequences come from a human donor who received a COVID-19 vaccine. CDR3s include the opening cysteine and the closing phenylalanine or tryptophan. D genes are given only for firm matches. The listing skips clone size in some rows; elsewhere it reads once, few, many or a size class.

CDR3aa: CASSADRNIQYF
CDR3nt: TGTGCCAGCAGCGCGGACAGGAACATTCAGTACTTC
v_gene: TRBV11-2
j_gene: TRBJ2-4
abundance: .
d_gene: TRBD1

CDR3aa: CAISESTAAGGYTF
CDR3nt: TGTGCCATCAGTGAGTCGACAGCGGCGGGTGGCTACACCTTC
v_gene: TRBV10-3
j_gene: TRBJ1-2
abundance: .
d_gene: .

CDR3aa: CASSTTSGGDEQYF
CDR3nt: TGCGCCAGCAGCACGACTAGCGGGGGAGACGAGCAGTACTTC
v_gene: TRBV5-1
j_gene: TRBJ2-7
abundance: once
d_gene: TRBD2

CDR3aa: CASSQLRQGGISGANVLTF
CDR3nt: TGTGCCAGCTCACAGCTTCGACAGGGTGGAATCTCTGGGGCCAACGTCCTGACTTTC
v_gene: TRBV18
j_gene: TRBJ2-6
abundance: once
d_gene: TRBD1

CDR3aa: CASSYPGQGNTEAFF
CDR3nt: TGTGCCAGCAGTTACCCCGGACAGGGGAACACTGAAGCTTTCTTT
v_gene: TRBV6-5
j_gene: TRBJ1-1
abundance: .
d_gene: TRBD1

CDR3aa: CASDTPPQPQHF
CDR3nt: TGTGCCAGCGACACGCCGCCTCAGCCCCAGCATTTT
v_gene: TRBV19
j_gene: TRBJ1-5
abundance: few
d_gene: .

CDR3aa: CASLSDITDTQYF
CDR3nt: TGTGCTAGTTTATCGGACATCACAGATACGCAGTATTTT
v_gene: TRBV12-5
j_gene: TRBJ2-3
abundance: .
d_gene: .

CDR3aa: CASSGPGRSENSPLHF
CDR3nt: TGTGCCAGCAGCGGCCCCGGGAGGTCTGAAAATTCACCCCTCCACTTT
v_gene: TRBV5-6
j_gene: TRBJ1-6
abundance: .
d_gene: .

CDR3aa: CASSPSQWNTEAFF
CDR3nt: TGTGCCAGCTCACCCTCACAGTGGAACACTGAAGCTTTCTTT
v_gene: TRBV18
j_gene: TRBJ1-1
abundance: .
d_gene: .

CDR3aa: CASSQGISGGYTGELFF
CDR3nt: TGTGCCAGCAGCCAAGGTATTAGCGGGGGATACACCGGGGAGCTGTTTTTT
v_gene: TRBV3-1/TRBV3-2
j_gene: TRBJ2-2
abundance: .
d_gene: TRBD2

CDR3aa: CASSGLAGAVDTQYF
CDR3nt: TGTGCCAGCAGTGGACTAGCGGGGGCTGTCGATACGCAGTATTTT
v_gene: TRBV6-4
j_gene: TRBJ2-3
abundance: .
d_gene: TRBD2

CDR3aa: CASSLEGASYTF
CDR3nt: TGTGCCAGCAGTTTAGAAGGAGCCTCATACACCTTC
v_gene: TRBV12-3/TRBV12-4
j_gene: TRBJ1-2
abundance: .
d_gene: .

CDR3aa: CASSPPGLAGGPEQYF
CDR3nt: TGTGCCAGCTCACCCCCGGGACTAGCGGGAGGGCCCGAGCAGTACTTC
v_gene: TRBV18
j_gene: TRBJ2-7
abundance: .
d_gene: TRBD2

CDR3aa: CASSMFALNTGELFF
CDR3nt: TGTGCCAGTAGTATGTTCGCCTTGAACACCGGGGAGCTGTTTTTT
v_gene: TRBV19
j_gene: TRBJ2-2
abundance: .
d_gene: .

CDR3aa: CASRRDGAKNEKLFF
CDR3nt: TGTGCCAGCAGACGGGACGGAGCAAAAAATGAAAAACTGTTTTTT
v_gene: TRBV27
j_gene: TRBJ1-4
abundance: .
d_gene: .

CDR3aa: CACSQGTSSYEQYF
CDR3nt: TGCGCCTGCTCCCAGGGGACAAGCTCCTACGAGCAGTACTTC
v_gene: TRBV5-1
j_gene: TRBJ2-7
abundance: .
d_gene: .

CDR3aa: CASSTSTGGGDEQYF
CDR3nt: TGTGCCAGCAGCACAAGTACAGGGGGCGGGGACGAGCAGTACTTC
v_gene: TRBV9
j_gene: TRBJ2-7
abundance: .
d_gene: TRBD1

CDR3aa: CATRRAGELFF
CDR3nt: TGTGCCACCCGGAGGGCCGGGGAGCTGTTTTTT
v_gene: TRBV27
j_gene: TRBJ2-2
abundance: few
d_gene: .

CDR3aa: CASRRDNEQFF
CDR3nt: TGTGCCAGCAGGCGGGACAATGAGCAGTTCTTC
v_gene: TRBV3-1/TRBV3-2
j_gene: TRBJ2-1
abundance: .
d_gene: .

CDR3aa: CASSRSGPTHTQYF
CDR3nt: TGTGCCAGCAGCAGAAGCGGGCCAACTCATACGCAGTATTTT
v_gene: TRBV11-3
j_gene: TRBJ2-3
abundance: .
d_gene: .

CDR3aa: CASSIDRQYGYTF
CDR3nt: TGTGCCAGCAGCATTGACCGGCAATATGGCTACACCTTC
v_gene: TRBV7-2
j_gene: TRBJ1-2
abundance: .
d_gene: .

CDR3aa: CASSSNRLTEPTHYGYTF
CDR3nt: TGTGCCAGTAGTTCCAACAGACTCACAGAGCCTACTCATTATGGCTACACCTTC
v_gene: TRBV19
j_gene: TRBJ1-2
abundance: .
d_gene: .

CDR3aa: CASSRVGGSGNTGELFF
CDR3nt: TGTGCCAGTAGTAGGGTCGGCGGGTCAGGCAACACCGGGGAGCTGTTTTTT
v_gene: TRBV19
j_gene: TRBJ2-2
abundance: .
d_gene: .

CDR3aa: CASQGNSNQPQHF
CDR3nt: TGTGCCAGCCAGGGGAATAGCAATCAGCCCCAGCATTTT
v_gene: TRBV27
j_gene: TRBJ1-5
abundance: .
d_gene: .

CDR3aa: CASSPRASNTEAFF
CDR3nt: TGTGCCAGCAGCCCCAGGGCTTCGAACACTGAAGCTTTCTTT
v_gene: TRBV11-2
j_gene: TRBJ1-1
abundance: few
d_gene: .

CDR3aa: CSASDLPNNYGYTF
CDR3nt: TGCAGTGCTAGTGACTTGCCGAATAACTATGGCTACACCTTC
v_gene: TRBV20-1
j_gene: TRBJ1-2
abundance: .
d_gene: .

CDR3aa: CAWNVFGLLYEQYF
CDR3nt: TGTGCCTGGAATGTGTTCGGGCTCCTCTACGAGCAGTACTTC
v_gene: TRBV30
j_gene: TRBJ2-7
abundance: few
d_gene: .

CDR3aa: CSAGEGAGYQPQHF
CDR3nt: TGCAGCGCCGGAGAGGGGGCCGGGTACCAGCCCCAGCATTTT
v_gene: TRBV29-1
j_gene: TRBJ1-5
abundance: .
d_gene: TRBD1